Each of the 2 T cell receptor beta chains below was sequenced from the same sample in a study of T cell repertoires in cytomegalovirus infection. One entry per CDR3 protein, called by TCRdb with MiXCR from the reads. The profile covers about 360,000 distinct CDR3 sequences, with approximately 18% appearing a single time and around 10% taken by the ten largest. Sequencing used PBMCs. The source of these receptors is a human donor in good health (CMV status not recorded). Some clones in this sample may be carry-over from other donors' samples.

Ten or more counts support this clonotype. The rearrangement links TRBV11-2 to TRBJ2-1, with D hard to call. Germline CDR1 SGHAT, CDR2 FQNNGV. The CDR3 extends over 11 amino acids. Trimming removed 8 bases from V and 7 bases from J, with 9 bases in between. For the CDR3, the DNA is TGTGCCAGCGGCCTAGGGAATGAGCAGTTCTTC. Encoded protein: CASGLGNEQFF.

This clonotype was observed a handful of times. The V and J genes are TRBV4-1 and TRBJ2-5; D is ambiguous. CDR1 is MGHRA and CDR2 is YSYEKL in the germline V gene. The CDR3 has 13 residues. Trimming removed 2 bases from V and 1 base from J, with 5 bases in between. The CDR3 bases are TGCGCCAGCAGCCAAATAATCCAAGAGACCCAGTACTTC. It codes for CASSQIIQETQYF.